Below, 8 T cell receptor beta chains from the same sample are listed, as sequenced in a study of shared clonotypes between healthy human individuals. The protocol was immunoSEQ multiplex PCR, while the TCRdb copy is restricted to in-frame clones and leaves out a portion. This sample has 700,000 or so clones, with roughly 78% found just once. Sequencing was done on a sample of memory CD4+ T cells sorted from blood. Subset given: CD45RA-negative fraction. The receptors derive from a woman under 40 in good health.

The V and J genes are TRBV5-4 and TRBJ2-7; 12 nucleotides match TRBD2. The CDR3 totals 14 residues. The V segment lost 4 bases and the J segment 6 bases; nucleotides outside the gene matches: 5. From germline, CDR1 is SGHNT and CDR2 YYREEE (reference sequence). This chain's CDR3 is CASSKTSGSFEQYF. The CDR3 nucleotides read TGTGCCAGCAGCAAGACTAGCGGGAGCTTCGAGCAGTACTTC. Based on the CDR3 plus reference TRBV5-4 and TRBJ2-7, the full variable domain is ETGVTQSPTHLIKTRGQQVTLRCSSQSGHNTVSWYQQALGQGPQFIFQYYREEENGRGNFPPRFSGLQFPNYSSELNVNALELDDSALYLCASSKTSGSFEQYFGPGTRLTVT.

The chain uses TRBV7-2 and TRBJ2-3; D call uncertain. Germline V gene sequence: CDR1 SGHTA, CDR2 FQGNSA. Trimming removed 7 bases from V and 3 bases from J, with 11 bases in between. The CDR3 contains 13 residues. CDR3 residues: CASTRLSTDTQYF. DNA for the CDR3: TGTGCCAGCACCAGGTTATCAACAGATACGCAGTATTTT. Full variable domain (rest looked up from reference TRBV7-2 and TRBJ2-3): GAGVSQSPSNKVTEKGKDVELRCDPISGHTALYWYRQSLGQGLEFLIYFQGNSAPDKSGLPSDRFSAERTGGSVSTLTIQRTQQEDSAVYLCASTRLSTDTQYFGPGTRLTVL.

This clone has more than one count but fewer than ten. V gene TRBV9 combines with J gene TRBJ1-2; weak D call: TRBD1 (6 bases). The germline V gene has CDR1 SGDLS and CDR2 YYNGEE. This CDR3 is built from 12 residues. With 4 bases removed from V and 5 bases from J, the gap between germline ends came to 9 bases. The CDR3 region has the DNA TGTGCCAGCAGCCCCGGGACATATGGCTACACCTTC. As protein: CASSPGTYGYTF.

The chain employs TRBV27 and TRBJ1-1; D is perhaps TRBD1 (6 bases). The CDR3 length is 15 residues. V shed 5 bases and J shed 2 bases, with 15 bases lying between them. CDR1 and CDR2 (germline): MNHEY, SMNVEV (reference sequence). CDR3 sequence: CASSRPHRDNTEAFF. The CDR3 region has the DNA TGTGCCAGCAGTCGACCCCACAGGGATAACACTGAAGCTTTCTTT.

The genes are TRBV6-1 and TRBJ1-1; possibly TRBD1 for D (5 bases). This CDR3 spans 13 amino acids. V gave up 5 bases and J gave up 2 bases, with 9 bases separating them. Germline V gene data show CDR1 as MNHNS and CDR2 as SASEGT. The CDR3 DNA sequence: TGTGCCAGCAGTAAACAGGTAAACACTGAAGCTTTCTTT. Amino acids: CASSKQVNTEAFF.

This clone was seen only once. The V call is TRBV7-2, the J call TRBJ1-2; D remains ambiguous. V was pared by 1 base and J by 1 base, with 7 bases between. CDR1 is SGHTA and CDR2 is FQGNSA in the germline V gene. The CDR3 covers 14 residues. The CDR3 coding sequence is TGTGCCAGCAGCTTAGATTCCGGTAACTATGGCTACACCTTC. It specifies CASSLDSGNYGYTF. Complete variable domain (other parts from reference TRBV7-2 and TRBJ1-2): GAGVSQSPSNKVTEKGKDVELRCDPISGHTALYWYRQSLGQGLEFLIYFQGNSAPDKSGLPSDRFSAERTGGSVSTLTIQRTQQEDSAVYLCASSLDSGNYGYTFGSGTRLTVV.

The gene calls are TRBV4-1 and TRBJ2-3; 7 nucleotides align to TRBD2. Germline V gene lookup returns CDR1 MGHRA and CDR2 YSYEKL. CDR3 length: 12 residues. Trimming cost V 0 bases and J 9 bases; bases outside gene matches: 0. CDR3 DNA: TGCGCCAGCAGCCAAGAGGGGGGGACGCAGTATTTT. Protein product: CASSQEGGTQYF.

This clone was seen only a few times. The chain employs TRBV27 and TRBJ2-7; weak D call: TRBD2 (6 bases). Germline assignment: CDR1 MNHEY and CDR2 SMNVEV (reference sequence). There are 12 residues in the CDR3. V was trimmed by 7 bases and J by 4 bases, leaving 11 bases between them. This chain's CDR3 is CASKGSGYEQYF. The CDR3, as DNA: TGTGCCAGCAAAGGTAGCGGTTACGAGCAGTACTTC.